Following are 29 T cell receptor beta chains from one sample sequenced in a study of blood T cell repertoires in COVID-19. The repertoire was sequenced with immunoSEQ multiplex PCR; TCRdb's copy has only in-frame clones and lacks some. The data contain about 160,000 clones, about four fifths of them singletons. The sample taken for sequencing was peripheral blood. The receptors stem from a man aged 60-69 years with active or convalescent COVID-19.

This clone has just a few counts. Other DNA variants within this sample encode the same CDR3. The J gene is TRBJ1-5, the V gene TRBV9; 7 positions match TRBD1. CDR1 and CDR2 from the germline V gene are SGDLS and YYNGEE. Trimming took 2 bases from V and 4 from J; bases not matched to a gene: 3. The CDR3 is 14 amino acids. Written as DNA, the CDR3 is TGTGCCAGCAGCGTTGGGACAGTTAATCAGCCCCAGCATTTT. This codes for CASSVGTVNQPQHF.

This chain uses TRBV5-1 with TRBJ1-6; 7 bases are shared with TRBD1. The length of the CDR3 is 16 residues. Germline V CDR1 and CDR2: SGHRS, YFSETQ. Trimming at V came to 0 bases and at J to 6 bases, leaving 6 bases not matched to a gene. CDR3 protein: CASSLGQGNSNSPLHF. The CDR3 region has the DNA TGCGCCAGCAGCTTGGGACAGGGTAACAGTAATTCACCCCTCCACTTT.

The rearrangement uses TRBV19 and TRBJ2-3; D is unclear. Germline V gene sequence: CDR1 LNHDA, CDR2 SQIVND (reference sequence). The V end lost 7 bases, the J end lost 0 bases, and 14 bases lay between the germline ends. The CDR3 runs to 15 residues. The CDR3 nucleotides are TGTGCCAGTACCGAAGTGGCTCTTAGCACAGATACGCAGTATTTT. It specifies CASTEVALSTDTQYF.

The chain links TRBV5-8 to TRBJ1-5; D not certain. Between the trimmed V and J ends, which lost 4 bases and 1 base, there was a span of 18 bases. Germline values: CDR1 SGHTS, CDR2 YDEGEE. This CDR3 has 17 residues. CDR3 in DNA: TGTGCCAGCAGCCGAATATCGGGATCTCGCAGCAATCAGCCCCAGCATTTT. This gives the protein CASSRISGSRSNQPQHF. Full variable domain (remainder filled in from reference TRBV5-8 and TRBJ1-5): EAGVTQSPTHLIKTRGQQATLRCSPISGHTSVYWYQQALGLGLQFLLWYDEGEERNRGNFPPRFSGRQFPNYSSELNVNALELEDSALYLCASSRISGSRSNQPQHFGDGTRLSIL.

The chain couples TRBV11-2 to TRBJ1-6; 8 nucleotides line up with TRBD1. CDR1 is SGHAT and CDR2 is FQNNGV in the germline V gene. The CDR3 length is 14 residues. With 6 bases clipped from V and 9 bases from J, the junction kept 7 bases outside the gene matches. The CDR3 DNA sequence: TGTGCCAGCAGAAATCAGGGGGCCGGTTCACCCCTCCACTTT. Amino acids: CASRNQGAGSPLHF.

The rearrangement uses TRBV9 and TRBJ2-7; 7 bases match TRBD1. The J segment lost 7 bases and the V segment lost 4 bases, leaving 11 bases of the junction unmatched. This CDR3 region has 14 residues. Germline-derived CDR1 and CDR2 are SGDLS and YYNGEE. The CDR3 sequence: CASSPLTGSGEQYF. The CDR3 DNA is TGTGCCAGCAGCCCGCTGACAGGGTCAGGAGAGCAGTACTTC.

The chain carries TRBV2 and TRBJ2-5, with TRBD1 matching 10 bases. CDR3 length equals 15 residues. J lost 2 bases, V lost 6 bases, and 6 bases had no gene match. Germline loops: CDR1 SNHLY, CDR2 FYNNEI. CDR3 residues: CASRSDRGRQETQYF. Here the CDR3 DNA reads TGTGCCAGCAGATCCGACAGGGGGCGTCAAGAGACCCAGTACTTC.

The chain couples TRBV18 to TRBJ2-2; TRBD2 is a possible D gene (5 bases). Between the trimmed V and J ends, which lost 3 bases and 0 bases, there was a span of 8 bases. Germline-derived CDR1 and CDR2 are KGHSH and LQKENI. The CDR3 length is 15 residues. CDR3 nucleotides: TGTGCCAGCTCACCCGCGACTACGAACACCGGGGAGCTGTTTTTT. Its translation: CASSPATTNTGELFF.

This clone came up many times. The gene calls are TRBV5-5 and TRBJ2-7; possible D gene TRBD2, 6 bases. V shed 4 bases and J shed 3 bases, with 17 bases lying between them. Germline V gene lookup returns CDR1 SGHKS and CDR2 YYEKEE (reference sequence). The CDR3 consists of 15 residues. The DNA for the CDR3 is TGTGCCAGCAGCCCGCCCATGGCCGGGGGCTACGAGCAGTACTTC. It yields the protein CASSPPMAGGYEQYF.

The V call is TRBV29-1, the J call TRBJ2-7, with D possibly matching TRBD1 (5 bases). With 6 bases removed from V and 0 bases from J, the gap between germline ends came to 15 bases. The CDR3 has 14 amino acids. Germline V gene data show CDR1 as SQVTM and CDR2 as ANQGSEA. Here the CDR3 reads CSVADTWSSYEQYF. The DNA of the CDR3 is TGCAGCGTGGCGGACACCTGGAGCTCCTACGAGCAGTACTTC.

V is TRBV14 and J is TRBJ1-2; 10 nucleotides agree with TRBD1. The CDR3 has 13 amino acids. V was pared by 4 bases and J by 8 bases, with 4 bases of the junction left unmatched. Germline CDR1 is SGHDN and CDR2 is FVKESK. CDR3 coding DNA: TGTGCCAGCAGCCCCTGGACAGGGGGGGGCTACACCTTC. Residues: CASSPWTGGGYTF. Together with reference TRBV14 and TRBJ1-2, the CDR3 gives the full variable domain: EAGVTQFPSHSVIEKGQTVTLRCDPISGHDNLYWYRRVMGKEIKFLLHFVKESKQDESGMPNNRFLAERTGGTYSTLKVQPAELEDSGVYFCASSPWTGGGYTFGSGTRLTVV.

Here the CDR3 reads CASSPYLFYEQYF. CDR3 bases: TGTGCCAGCAGCCCCTACCTATTTTACGAGCAGTACTTC. The genes are TRBV14 and TRBJ2-7; D is uncertain. The CDR3 runs to 13 residues. The germline CDR1 and CDR2 sequences are SGHDN and FVKESK. With 4 bases removed from V and 4 bases from J, the gap between germline ends came to 11 bases. Drawing the rest from reference TRBV14 and TRBJ2-7, the complete variable domain is EAGVTQFPSHSVIEKGQTVTLRCDPISGHDNLYWYRRVMGKEIKFLLHFVKESKQDESGMPNNRFLAERTGGTYSTLKVQPAELEDSGVYFCASSPYLFYEQYFGPGTRLTVT.

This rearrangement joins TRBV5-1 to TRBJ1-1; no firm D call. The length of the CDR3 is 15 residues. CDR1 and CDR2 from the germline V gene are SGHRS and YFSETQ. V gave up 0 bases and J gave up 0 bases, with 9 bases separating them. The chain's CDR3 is CASSLDIEVNTEAFF. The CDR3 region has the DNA TGCGCCAGCAGCTTGGACATCGAGGTGAACACTGAAGCTTTCTTT.

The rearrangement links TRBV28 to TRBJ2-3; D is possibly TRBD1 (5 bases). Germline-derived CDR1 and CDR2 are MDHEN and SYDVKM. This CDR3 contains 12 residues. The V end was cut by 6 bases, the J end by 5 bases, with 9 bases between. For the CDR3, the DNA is TGTGCCAGCAGGGGGCAGGGAGATACGCAGTATTTT. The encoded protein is CASRGQGDTQYF.

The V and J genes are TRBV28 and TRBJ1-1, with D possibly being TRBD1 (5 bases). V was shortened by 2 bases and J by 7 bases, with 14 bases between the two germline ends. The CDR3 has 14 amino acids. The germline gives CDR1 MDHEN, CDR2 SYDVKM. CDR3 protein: CASSLARDWGEAFF. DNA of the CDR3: TGTGCCAGCAGTTTAGCCCGGGACTGGGGTGAAGCTTTCTTT.

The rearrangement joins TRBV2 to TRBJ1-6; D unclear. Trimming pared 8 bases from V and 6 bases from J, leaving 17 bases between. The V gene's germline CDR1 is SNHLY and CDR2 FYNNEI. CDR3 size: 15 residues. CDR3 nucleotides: TGTGCCAGCTCGTTGCGGGGTTTTCCTAATTCACCCCTCCACTTT. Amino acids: CASSLRGFPNSPLHF.

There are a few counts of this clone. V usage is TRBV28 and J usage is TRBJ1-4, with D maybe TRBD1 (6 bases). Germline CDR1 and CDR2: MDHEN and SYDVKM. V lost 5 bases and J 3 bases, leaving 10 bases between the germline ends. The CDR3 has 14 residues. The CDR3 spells CASSTGQANEKLFF. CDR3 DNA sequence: TGTGCCAGCAGTACAGGGCAGGCTAATGAAAAACTGTTTTTT.

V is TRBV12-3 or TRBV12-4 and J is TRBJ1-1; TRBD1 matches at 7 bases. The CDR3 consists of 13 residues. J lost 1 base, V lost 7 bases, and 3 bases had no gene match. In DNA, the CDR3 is TGTGCCAGCACCTACAGGGGGAACACTGAAGCTTTCTTT. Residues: CASTYRGNTEAFF.

CDR3 sequence: CASSLRLDNEQFF. The CDR3, as DNA: TGTGCCAGCAGCCTAAGACTAGACAATGAGCAGTTCTTC. This chain uses TRBV11-3 with TRBJ2-1; perhaps TRBD2 as D (6 bases). Germline assignment: CDR1 SGHNT and CDR2 YENEEA. There are 13 residues in the CDR3. The germline V and J ends were trimmed by 5 bases and 5 bases, with 10 bases remaining between them.

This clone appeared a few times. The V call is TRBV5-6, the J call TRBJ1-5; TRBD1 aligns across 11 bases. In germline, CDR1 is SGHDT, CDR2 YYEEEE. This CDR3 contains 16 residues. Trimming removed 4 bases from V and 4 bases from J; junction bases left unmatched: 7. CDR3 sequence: CASSVFRDRGNQPQHF. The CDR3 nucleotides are TGTGCCAGCAGCGTGTTCCGGGACAGGGGGAATCAGCCCCAGCATTTT.

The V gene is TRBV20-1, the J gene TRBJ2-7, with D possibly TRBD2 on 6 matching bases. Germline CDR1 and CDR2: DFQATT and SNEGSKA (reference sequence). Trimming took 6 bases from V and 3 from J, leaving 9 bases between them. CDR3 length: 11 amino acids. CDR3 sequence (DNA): TGCAGTGCCTTCGGGAGCTACGAGCAGTACTTC. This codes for CSAFGSYEQYF.

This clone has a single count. The CDR3 here is CASSLDRRLAGGYEQFF. The CDR3 coding sequence is TGTGCCAGCAGCTTAGATAGGCGCCTAGCGGGAGGTTATGAGCAGTTCTTC. The V and J genes are TRBV11-2 and TRBJ2-1; 11 bases are shared with TRBD2. CDR3 length: 17 residues. CDR1 is SGHAT, CDR2 FQNNGV, per germline. Trimming took 0 bases from V and 8 from J; bases not matched to a gene: 9. Combining the CDR3 with reference TRBV11-2 and TRBJ2-1 gives the whole variable domain EAGVAQSPRYKIIEKRQSVAFWCNPISGHATLYWYQQILGQGPKLLIQFQNNGVVDDSQLPKDRFSAERLKGVDSTLKIQPAKLEDSAVYLCASSLDRRLAGGYEQFFGPGTRLTVL.

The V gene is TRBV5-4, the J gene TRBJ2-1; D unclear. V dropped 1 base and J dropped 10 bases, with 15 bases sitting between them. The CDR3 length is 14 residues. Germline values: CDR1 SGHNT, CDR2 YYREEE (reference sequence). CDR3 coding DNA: TGTGCCAGCAGCTTGAAGGCCGGCGACATGGAGCAGTTCTTC. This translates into CASSLKAGDMEQFF.

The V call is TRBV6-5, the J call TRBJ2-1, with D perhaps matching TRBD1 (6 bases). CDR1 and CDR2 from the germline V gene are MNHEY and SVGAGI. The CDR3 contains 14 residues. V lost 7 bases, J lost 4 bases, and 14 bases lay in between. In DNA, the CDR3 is TGTGCCAGCATAAGGGAGCAGGGGTACAATGAGCAGTTCTTC. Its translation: CASIREQGYNEQFF.

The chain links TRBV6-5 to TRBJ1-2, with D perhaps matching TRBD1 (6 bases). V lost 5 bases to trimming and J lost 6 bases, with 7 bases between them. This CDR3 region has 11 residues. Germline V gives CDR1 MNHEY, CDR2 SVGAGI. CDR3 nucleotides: TGTGCCAGCAGTAGGGGGAATGGCTACACCTTC. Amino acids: CASSRGNGYTF.

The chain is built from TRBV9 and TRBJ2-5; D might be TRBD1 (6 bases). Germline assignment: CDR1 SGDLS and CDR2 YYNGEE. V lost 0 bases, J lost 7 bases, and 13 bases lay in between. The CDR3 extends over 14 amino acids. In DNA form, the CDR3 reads TGTGCCAGCAGCGTAGGCCCAGGGGACCGGACCCAGTACTTC. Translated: CASSVGPGDRTQYF.

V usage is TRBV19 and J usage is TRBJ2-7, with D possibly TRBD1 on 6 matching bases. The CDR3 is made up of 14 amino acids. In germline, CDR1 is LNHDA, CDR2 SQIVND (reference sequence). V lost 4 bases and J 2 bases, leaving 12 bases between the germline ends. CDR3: CASSTSGQPYEQYF. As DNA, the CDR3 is TGTGCCAGTAGTACAAGTGGACAGCCCTACGAGCAGTACTTC.

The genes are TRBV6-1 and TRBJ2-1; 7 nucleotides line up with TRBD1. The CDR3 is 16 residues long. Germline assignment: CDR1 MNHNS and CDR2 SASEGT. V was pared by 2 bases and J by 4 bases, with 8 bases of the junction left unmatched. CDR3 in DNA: TGTGCCAGCAGTGAATTTGGACAGGTACTATACAATGAGCAGTTCTTC. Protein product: CASSEFGQVLYNEQFF.

CDR3: CASSPGLAVNNEQFF. The CDR3 DNA follows: TGTGCCAGCAGCCCCGGACTAGCTGTGAACAATGAGCAGTTCTTC. The chain uses TRBV5-8 and TRBJ2-1; the match to TRBD2 covers 8 bases. The germline gives CDR1 SGHTS, CDR2 YDEGEE. This CDR3 comprises 15 residues. V trimming: 4 bases; J trimming: 5 bases; junction bases outside the gene matches: 8. Variable domain in full (rest from reference TRBV5-8 and TRBJ2-1): EAGVTQSPTHLIKTRGQQATLRCSPISGHTSVYWYQQALGLGLQFLLWYDEGEERNRGNFPPRFSGRQFPNYSSELNVNALELEDSALYLCASSPGLAVNNEQFFGPGTRLTVL.